This record looks at one TCR beta chain sequence and its context. Original processing methods: For nucleated cells, counts were estimated from reference gene primer amplification. Libraries were prepared by immunoSEQ multiplex PCR; TCRdb keeps only in-frame clonotypes and omits some of them. V and J calls and clone size are given by that table; D and trimming were obtained from the DNA. This table has under 300,000 clones, roughly 90% appearing once. CDR3 size: 14 residues. Trimming removed 8 bases from V and 4 bases from J, with 20 bases in between. Germline V gene sequence: CDR1 SQVTM, CDR2 ANQGSEA. This entry is derived from a study of blood T cell repertoires in COVID-19. On the study more broadly: Collection of acute and convalescent COVID-19 samples took place in the United States, Italy and Spain.

The sequence was obtained from a young woman with active or convalescent COVID-19. This chain connects TRBV29-1 to TRBJ1-2, with D possibly matching TRBD1 (5 bases). Sequences were obtained from peripheral blood. The CDR3: CSILPGGGGYGYTF. CDR3 bases: TGCAGCATCCTCCCGGGGGGGGGAGGCTATGGCTACACCTTC. Full variable domain (outside the CDR3, taken from reference TRBV29-1 and TRBJ1-2): SAVISQKPSRDICQRGTSLTIQCQVDSQVTMMFWYRQQPGQSLTLIATANQGSEATYESGFVIDKFPISRPNLTFSTLTVSNMSPEDSSIYLCSILPGGGGYGYTFGSGTRLTVV.